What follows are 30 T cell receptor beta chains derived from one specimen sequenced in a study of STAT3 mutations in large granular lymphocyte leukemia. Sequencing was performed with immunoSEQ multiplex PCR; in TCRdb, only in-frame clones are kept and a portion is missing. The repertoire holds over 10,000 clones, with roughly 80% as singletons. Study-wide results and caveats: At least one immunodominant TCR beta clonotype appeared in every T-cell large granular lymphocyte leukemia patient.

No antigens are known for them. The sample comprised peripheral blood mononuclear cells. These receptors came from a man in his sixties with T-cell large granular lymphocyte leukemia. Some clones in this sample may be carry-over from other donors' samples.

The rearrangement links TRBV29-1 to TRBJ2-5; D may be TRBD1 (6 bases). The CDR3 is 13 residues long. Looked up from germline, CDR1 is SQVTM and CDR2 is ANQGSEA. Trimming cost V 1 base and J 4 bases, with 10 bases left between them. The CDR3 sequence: CSVEVPGVETQYF. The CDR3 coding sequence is TGCAGCGTTGAAGTCCCAGGGGTAGAGACCCAGTACTTC.

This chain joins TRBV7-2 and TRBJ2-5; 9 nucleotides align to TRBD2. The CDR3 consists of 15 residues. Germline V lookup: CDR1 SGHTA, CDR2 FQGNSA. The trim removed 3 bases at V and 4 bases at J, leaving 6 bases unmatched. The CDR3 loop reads CASSFPVAGVETQYF. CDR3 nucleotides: TGTGCCAGCAGCTTCCCCGTAGCGGGAGTAGAGACCCAGTACTTC.

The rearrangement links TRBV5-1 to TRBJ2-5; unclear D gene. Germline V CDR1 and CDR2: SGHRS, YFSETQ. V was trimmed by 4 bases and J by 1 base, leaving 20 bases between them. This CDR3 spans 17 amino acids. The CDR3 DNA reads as TGCGCCAGCAGCCCCGACCGGATGTCCCCAATCCAAGAGACCCAGTACTTC. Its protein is CASSPDRMSPIQETQYF.

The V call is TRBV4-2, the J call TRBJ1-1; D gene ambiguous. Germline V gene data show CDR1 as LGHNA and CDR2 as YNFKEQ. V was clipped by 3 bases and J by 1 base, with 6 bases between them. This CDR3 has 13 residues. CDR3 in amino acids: CASSHQGNTEAFF. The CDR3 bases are TGTGCCAGCAGCCACCAAGGGAACACTGAAGCTTTCTTT.

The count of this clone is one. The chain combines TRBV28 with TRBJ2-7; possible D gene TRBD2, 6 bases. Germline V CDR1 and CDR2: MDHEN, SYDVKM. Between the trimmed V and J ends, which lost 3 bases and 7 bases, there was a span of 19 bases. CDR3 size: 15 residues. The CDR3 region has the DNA TGTGCCAGCAGTTTTCGGGCGGTATCGGGACTTGAGCAGTACTTC. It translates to CASSFRAVSGLEQYF.

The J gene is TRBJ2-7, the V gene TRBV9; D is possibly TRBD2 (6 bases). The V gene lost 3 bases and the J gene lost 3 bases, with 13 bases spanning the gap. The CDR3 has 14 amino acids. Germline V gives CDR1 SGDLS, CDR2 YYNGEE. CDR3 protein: CASSEGSGVYEQYF. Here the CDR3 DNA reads TGTGCCAGCAGCGAAGGTAGCGGAGTCTACGAGCAGTACTTC.

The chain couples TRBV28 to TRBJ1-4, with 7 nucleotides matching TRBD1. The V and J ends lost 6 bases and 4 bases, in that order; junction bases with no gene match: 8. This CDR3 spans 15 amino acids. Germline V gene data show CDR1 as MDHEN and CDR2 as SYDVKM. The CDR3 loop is CASRGEDRHNEKLFF. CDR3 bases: TGTGCCAGCAGAGGGGAGGACAGGCATAATGAAAAACTGTTTTTT. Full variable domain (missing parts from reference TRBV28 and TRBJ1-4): DVKVTQSSRYLVKRTGEKVFLECVQDMDHENMFWYRQDPGLGLRLIYFSYDVKMKEKGDIPEGYSVSREKKERFSLILESASTNQTSMYLCASRGEDRHNEKLFFGSGTQLSVL.

CDR3 bases: TGCGCCAGCAGCCAAGCCCTCCTTTCGCAGGGCGACTACGAGCAGTACTTC. This translates into CASSQALLSQGDYEQYF. This chain joins TRBV4-3 and TRBJ2-7; tentatively, D is TRBD1 (5 bases). The CDR3 is 17 residues long. Trimming removed 1 base from V and 3 bases from J, with 19 bases in between. The germline V gene has CDR1 LGHNA and CDR2 YSLEER.

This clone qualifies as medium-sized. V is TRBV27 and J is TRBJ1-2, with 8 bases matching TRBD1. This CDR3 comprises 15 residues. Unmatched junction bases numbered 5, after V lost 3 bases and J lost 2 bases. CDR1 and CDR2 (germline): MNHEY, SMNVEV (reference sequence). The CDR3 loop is CASSFQGARNYGYTF. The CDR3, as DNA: TGTGCCAGCAGTTTTCAGGGGGCGAGGAACTATGGCTACACCTTC.

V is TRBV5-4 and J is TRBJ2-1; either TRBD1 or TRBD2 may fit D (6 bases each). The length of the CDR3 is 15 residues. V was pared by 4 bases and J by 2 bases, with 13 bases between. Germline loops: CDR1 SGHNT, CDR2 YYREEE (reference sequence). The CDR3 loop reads CASSLGGGTYNEQFF. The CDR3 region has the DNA TGTGCCAGCAGCCTCGGGGGCGGGACCTACAATGAGCAGTTCTTC.

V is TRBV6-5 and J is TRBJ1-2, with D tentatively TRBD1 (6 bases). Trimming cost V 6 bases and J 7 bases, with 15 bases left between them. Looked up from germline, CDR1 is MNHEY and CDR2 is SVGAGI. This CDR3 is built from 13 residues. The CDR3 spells CASSPGAASGYTF. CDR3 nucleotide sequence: TGTGCCAGCAGCCCGGGGGCAGCTAGTGGCTACACCTTC.

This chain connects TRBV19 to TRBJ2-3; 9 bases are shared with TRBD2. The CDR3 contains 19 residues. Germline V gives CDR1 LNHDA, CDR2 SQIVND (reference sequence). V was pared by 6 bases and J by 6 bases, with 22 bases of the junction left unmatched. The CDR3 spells CASSKGPYGLAQPGDTQYF. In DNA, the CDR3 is TGTGCCAGTAGCAAGGGGCCCTACGGACTAGCGCAACCAGGGGATACGCAGTATTTT.

The CDR3 loop reads CASSQEQGELGGYTF. The CDR3 bases are TGTGCCAGCAGCCAAGAGCAGGGGGAATTGGGTGGCTACACCTTC. This chain connects TRBV14 to TRBJ1-2, with TRBD1 identical over 7 bases. The CDR3 has 15 amino acids. V dropped 0 bases and J dropped 7; count of bases not matched to a gene: 8. Germline values: CDR1 SGHDN, CDR2 FVKESK.

This CDR3 reads CASSSLAGLAGTGTDTQYF. CDR3 sequence (DNA): TGTGCCAGCAGTTCCCTCGCGGGGCTAGCGGGGACGGGCACAGATACGCAGTATTTT. The rearrangement uses TRBV27 and TRBJ2-3, with TRBD2 matching 9 bases. Germline CDR1 reads MNHEY; CDR2 reads SMNVEV (reference sequence). V trimming: 4 bases; J trimming: 1 base; junction bases outside the gene matches: 15. The CDR3 contains 19 residues.

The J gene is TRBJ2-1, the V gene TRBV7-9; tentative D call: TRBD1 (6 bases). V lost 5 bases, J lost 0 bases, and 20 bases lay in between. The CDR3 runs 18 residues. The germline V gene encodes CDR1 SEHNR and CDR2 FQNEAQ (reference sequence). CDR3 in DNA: TGTGCCAGCAGCATACTCCGGGACAAGTTCTCCTCCTACAATGAGCAGTTCTTC. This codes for CASSILRDKFSSYNEQFF.

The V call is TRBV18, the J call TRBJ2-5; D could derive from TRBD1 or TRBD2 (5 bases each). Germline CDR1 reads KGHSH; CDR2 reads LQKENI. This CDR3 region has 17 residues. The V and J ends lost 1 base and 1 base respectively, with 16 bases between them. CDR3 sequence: CASSPQRGGVGQETQYF. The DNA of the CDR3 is TGTGCCAGCTCACCACAGAGGGGTGGGGTTGGCCAAGAGACCCAGTACTTC.

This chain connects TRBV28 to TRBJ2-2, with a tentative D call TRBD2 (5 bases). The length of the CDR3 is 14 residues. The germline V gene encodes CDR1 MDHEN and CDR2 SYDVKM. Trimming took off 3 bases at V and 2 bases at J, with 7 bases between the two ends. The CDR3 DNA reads TGTGCCAGCAGTTTTGGGAGCAACACCGGGGAGCTGTTTTTT. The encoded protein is CASSFGSNTGELFF.

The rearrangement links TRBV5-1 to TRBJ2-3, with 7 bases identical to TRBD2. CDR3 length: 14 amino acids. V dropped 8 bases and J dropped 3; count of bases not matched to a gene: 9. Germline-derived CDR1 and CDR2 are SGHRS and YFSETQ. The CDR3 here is CASNPGLPTDTQYF. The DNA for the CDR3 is TGCGCCAGTAACCCGGGACTACCAACAGATACGCAGTATTTT.

The CDR3 sequence is CASSATPQETQYF. Written as DNA, the CDR3 is TGCGCCAGCAGCGCCACTCCCCAAGAGACCCAGTACTTC. The chain has TRBV5-1 and TRBJ2-5; D gene uncertain. The CDR3 consists of 13 residues. V gave up 4 bases and J gave up 1 base, with 8 bases separating them. Germline V gene sequence: CDR1 SGHRS, CDR2 YFSETQ.

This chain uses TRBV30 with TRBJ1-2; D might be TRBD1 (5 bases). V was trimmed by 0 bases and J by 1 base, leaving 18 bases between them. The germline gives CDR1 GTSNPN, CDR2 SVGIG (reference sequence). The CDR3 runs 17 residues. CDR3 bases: TGTGCCTGGAGTGTACGGCAGGGCCTCCCCTTTAACTATGGCTACACCTTC. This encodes CAWSVRQGLPFNYGYTF.

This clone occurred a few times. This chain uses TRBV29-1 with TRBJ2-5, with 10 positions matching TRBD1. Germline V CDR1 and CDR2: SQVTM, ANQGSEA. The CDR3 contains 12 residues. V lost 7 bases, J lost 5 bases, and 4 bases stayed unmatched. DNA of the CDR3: TGCAGCGCTAGGACAGGGGGGGAGACCCAGTACTTC. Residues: CSARTGGETQYF. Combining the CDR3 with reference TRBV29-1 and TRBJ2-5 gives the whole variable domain SAVISQKPSRDICQRGTSLTIQCQVDSQVTMMFWYRQQPGQSLTLIATANQGSEATYESGFVIDKFPISRPNLTFSTLTVSNMSPEDSSIYLCSARTGGETQYFGPGTRLLVL.

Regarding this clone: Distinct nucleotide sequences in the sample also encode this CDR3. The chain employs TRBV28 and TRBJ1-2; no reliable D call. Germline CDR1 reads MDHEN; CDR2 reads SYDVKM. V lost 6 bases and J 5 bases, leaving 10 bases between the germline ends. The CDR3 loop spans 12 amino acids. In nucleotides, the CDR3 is TGTGCCAGCAGCCTTCGCCTGTATGGCTACACCTTC. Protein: CASSLRLYGYTF.

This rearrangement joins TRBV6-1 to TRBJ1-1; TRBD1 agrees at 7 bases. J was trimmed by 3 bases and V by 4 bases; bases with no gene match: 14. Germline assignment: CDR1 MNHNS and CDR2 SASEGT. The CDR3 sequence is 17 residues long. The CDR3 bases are TGTGCCAGCAGTGGCAGGGGGGTGCGGGTAGCTGACACTGAAGCTTTCTTT. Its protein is CASSGRGVRVADTEAFF.

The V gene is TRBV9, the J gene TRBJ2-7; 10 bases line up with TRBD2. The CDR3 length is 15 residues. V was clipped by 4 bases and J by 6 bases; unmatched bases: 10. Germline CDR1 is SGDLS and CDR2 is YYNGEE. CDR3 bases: TGTGCCAGCAGCCCCCAAAGGCTAGCGGGAGCCGAGCAGTACTTC. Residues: CASSPQRLAGAEQYF.

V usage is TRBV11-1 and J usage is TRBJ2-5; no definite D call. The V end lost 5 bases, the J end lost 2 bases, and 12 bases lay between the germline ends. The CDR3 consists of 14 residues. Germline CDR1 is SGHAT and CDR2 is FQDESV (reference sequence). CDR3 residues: CASSRDKIQETQYF. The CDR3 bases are TGTGCCAGCAGCCGTGACAAGATTCAAGAGACCCAGTACTTC.

CDR3 loop: CASSQTSGSVGFNSYEQYF. The CDR3 nucleotides read TGTGCCAGCAGCCAGACTAGCGGGAGTGTTGGGTTTAATTCCTACGAGCAGTACTTC. The chain recombines TRBV5-8 with TRBJ2-7; 12 bases are a match to TRBD2. Per the germline V gene, CDR1 is SGHTS and CDR2 is YDEGEE. Trimming cost V 4 bases and J 1 base; bases outside gene matches: 15. The length of the CDR3 is 19 residues. Together with reference TRBV5-8 and TRBJ2-7, the CDR3 gives the full variable domain: EAGVTQSPTHLIKTRGQQATLRCSPISGHTSVYWYQQALGLGLQFLLWYDEGEERNRGNFPPRFSGRQFPNYSSELNVNALELEDSALYLCASSQTSGSVGFNSYEQYFGPGTRLTVT.

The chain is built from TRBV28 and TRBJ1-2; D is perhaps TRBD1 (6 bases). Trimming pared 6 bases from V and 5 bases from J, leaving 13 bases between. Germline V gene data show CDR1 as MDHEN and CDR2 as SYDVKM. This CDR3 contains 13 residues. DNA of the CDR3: TGTGCCAGCAGATATGGACAGACTTATGGCTACACCTTC. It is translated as CASRYGQTYGYTF.

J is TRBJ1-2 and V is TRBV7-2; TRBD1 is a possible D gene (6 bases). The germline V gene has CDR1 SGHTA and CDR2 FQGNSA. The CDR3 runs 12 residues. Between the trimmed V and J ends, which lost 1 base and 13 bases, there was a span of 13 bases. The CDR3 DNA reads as TGTGCCAGCAGCTTAGACAAGGGGGGTGTCACCTTC. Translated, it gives CASSLDKGGVTF.

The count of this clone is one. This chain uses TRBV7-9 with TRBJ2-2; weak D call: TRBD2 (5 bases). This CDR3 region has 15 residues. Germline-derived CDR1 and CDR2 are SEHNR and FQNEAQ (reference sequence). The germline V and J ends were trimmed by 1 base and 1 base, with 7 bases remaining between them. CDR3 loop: CASSLGTENTGELFF. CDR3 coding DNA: TGTGCCAGCAGCTTAGGGACTGAGAACACCGGGGAGCTGTTTTTT.

The CDR3 here is CASSLPRQGGTTEAFF. CDR3 in DNA: TGTGCCAGCAGCTTACCCCGACAGGGGGGGACCACTGAAGCTTTCTTT. The gene calls are TRBV5-4 and TRBJ1-1, with 9 bases that match TRBD1. The CDR3 totals 16 residues. The germline CDR1 and CDR2 sequences are SGHNT and YYREEE (reference sequence). V lost 2 bases and J lost 4; bases outside the gene matches: 9.